The 22 T cell receptor beta chains in this list originate from one sample, sequenced in a study of shared clonotypes between healthy human individuals. Libraries were prepared by immunoSEQ multiplex PCR; TCRdb keeps only in-frame clonotypes and omits some of them. The table shows about 680,000 clones, with less than 80% occurring only once. The sequenced sample consisted of memory CD4+ T cells sorted from blood. Specified subset: CD45RA-negative fraction. Receptor source: a woman in her 30s in good health.

The genes are TRBV4-1 and TRBJ2-7; the match to TRBD2 covers 10 bases. The CDR3 covers 16 residues. Trimming removed 0 bases from V and 4 bases from J; junction bases left unmatched: 6. CDR1 MGHRA and CDR2 YSYEKL come from the germline V gene. Here the CDR3 DNA reads TGCGCCAGCAGCCAAGATACTAGCGGGATTCCTTACGAGCAGTACTTC. Amino acid sequence: CASSQDTSGIPYEQYF.

The V and J genes are TRBV6-1 and TRBJ2-1; 8 bases match TRBD2. This CDR3 is 12 amino acids long. Looked up from germline, CDR1 is MNHNS and CDR2 is SASEGT. The trim removed 5 bases at V and 10 bases at J, leaving 4 bases unmatched. The CDR3 nucleotides are TGTGCCAGCAGTCCAGCGGGAGACGAGCAGTTCTTC. Amino acid sequence: CASSPAGDEQFF.

The chain recombines TRBV18 with TRBJ1-3; D gene unclear. The CDR3 is 14 residues long. The V end was cut by 1 base, the J end by 4 bases, with 8 bases between. Germline V gives CDR1 KGHSH, CDR2 LQKENI. The CDR3 is CASSPLPLGNTIYF. In DNA form, the CDR3 reads TGTGCCAGCTCACCACTACCCTTAGGAAACACCATATATTTT.

V gene TRBV11-2 combines with J gene TRBJ1-1; a weak D match, TRBD1 (5 bases). The CDR3 has 14 amino acids. Germline V gene data show CDR1 as SGHAT and CDR2 as FQNNGV. Trimming took off 4 bases at V and 6 bases at J, with 15 bases between the two ends. The DNA of the CDR3 is TGTGCCAGCAGCTGGTCAGGGATAAGGGCTGAAGCTTTCTTT. Translating gives CASSWSGIRAEAFF.

The gene calls are TRBV28 and TRBJ1-1; 7 bases line up with TRBD1. From germline, CDR1 is MDHEN and CDR2 SYDVKM. The CDR3 is 14 residues long. V trimming: 5 bases; J trimming: 0 bases; junction bases outside the gene matches: 3. The CDR3 region is CASSRGQLNTEAFF. As DNA, the CDR3 is TGTGCCAGCAGTAGGGGACAGCTGAACACTGAAGCTTTCTTT. Filled out from reference TRBV28 and TRBJ1-1, the complete variable domain reads DVKVTQSSRYLVKRTGEKVFLECVQDMDHENMFWYRQDPGLGLRLIYFSYDVKMKEKGDIPEGYSVSREKKERFSLILESASTNQTSMYLCASSRGQLNTEAFFGQGTRLTVV.

The chain employs TRBV9 and TRBJ1-2; D remains ambiguous. Trimming shortened V by 0 bases and J by 2 bases, and 8 bases separated the two germline ends. CDR3 length equals 14 residues. The germline V gene has CDR1 SGDLS and CDR2 YYNGEE. CDR3 in DNA: TGTGCCAGCAGCGTAGGAAACCGGAACTATGGCTACACCTTC. Encoded protein: CASSVGNRNYGYTF.

The CDR3 loop reads CASSLLAGAVTANTGELFF. The CDR3 coding sequence is TGTGCCAGCAGCTTATTAGCGGGGGCGGTGACCGCGAACACCGGGGAGCTGTTTTTT. This sequence joins TRBV11-3 and TRBJ2-2; TRBD2 matches at 9 bases. V gave up 2 bases and J gave up 0 bases; unmatched junction bases: 10. The CDR3 consists of 19 residues. Per germline, CDR1 SGHNT and CDR2 YENEEA.

V usage is TRBV19 and J usage is TRBJ2-7; 7 bases are a match to TRBD2. The CDR3 covers 14 residues. The germline V gene has CDR1 LNHDA and CDR2 SQIVND (reference sequence). V was pared by 5 bases and J by 0 bases, with 4 bases of the junction left unmatched. This chain's CDR3 is CASSWTRSSYEQYF. CDR3 sequence (DNA): TGTGCCAGTAGTTGGACTAGGAGCTCCTACGAGCAGTACTTC.

This chain joins TRBV7-3 and TRBJ2-3; D is unresolved. The CDR3 covers 13 residues. Trimming removed 5 bases at V and 1 base at J, with 7 bases between. Per the germline V gene, CDR1 is SGHTA and CDR2 is FQGTGA. CDR3 sequence: CASSDSGTDTQYF. CDR3 coding DNA: TGTGCCAGCAGCGACTCAGGCACAGATACGCAGTATTTT.

The chain combines TRBV6-1 with TRBJ2-7, with a tentative D call TRBD1 (6 bases). CDR3 length: 14 residues. Germline V gene data show CDR1 as MNHNS and CDR2 as SASEGT. Trimming pared 6 bases from V and 0 bases from J, leaving 12 bases between. CDR3 region: CASRTGQNSYEQYF. DNA for the CDR3: TGTGCCAGCAGAACCGGACAGAACTCCTACGAGCAGTACTTC.

The chain employs TRBV6-5 and TRBJ1-1; D is undetermined. Deletions cut 0 bases from V and 3 bases from J, with 11 bases between. The germline CDR1 and CDR2 sequences are MNHEY and SVGAGI. The CDR3 has 15 amino acids. The CDR3 DNA is TGTGCCAGCAGTTACTCACCGTGGCAGTACACTGAAGCTTTCTTT. Translating gives CASSYSPWQYTEAFF.

The count of this clone is one. The chain links TRBV28 to TRBJ2-7, with 7 bases matching TRBD1. The V segment lost 3 bases and the J segment 4 bases; nucleotides outside the gene matches: 6. Germline CDR1 MDHEN, CDR2 SYDVKM. This CDR3 is built from 14 residues. In DNA, the CDR3 is TGTGCCAGCAGTTTCCAGGGACAGCTGTACGAGCAGTACTTC. Its protein product is CASSFQGQLYEQYF.

The chain has TRBV19 and TRBJ2-5; TRBD1 matches at 8 bases. The CDR3 loop spans 16 amino acids. CDR1 and CDR2 from the germline V gene are LNHDA and SQIVND (reference sequence). V lost 5 bases to trimming and J lost 5 bases; unmatched junction nucleotides: 13. CDR3 DNA sequence: TGTGCCAGTAGTGCCCGGACAGGGTCAGTGAAGGAGACCCAGTACTTC. This gives the protein CASSARTGSVKETQYF.

The chain combines TRBV28 with TRBJ2-7, with TRBD2 matching 15 bases. Germline CDR1 MDHEN, CDR2 SYDVKM. The CDR3 has 15 residues. With 7 bases clipped from V and 6 bases from J, the junction kept 7 bases outside the gene matches. In nucleotides, the CDR3 is TGTGCCAGCACCTGGGGACTAGCGGGAGGCGGCGAGCAGTACTTC. Its protein is CASTWGLAGGGEQYF.

V gene TRBV28 combines with J gene TRBJ2-2; D is perhaps TRBD2 (6 bases). From germline, CDR1 is MDHEN and CDR2 SYDVKM. The CDR3 consists of 15 residues. The ends were cut back, 2 bases at V and 5 bases at J, with 12 bases in the middle. The CDR3 nucleotides are TGTGCCAGCAGTTTAGGTTCCAGCGGGACCGGGGAGCTGTTTTTT. Its protein is CASSLGSSGTGELFF.

The chain has TRBV13 and TRBJ2-1, with 13 nucleotides matching TRBD2. The CDR3 is 14 residues long. Germline V gene lookup returns CDR1 PRHDT and CDR2 FYEKMQ (reference sequence). V was pared by 6 bases and J by 8 bases, with 4 bases of the junction left unmatched. In DNA, the CDR3 is TGTGCCAGCAGTTGGACTAGCGGGAGATATGAGCAGTTCTTC. Translating it yields CASSWTSGRYEQFF.

The CDR3: CASSTYTGADSNYGYTF. CDR3 nucleotide sequence: TGTGCCAGCAGTACCTATACAGGGGCGGACTCTAACTATGGCTACACCTTC. The chain is built from TRBV9 and TRBJ1-2, with 7 bases aligning to TRBD1. From germline, CDR1 is SGDLS and CDR2 YYNGEE. The CDR3 totals 17 residues. J lost 0 bases, V lost 5 bases, and 13 bases had no gene match. The full variable domain, with the rest looked up from reference TRBV9 and TRBJ1-2, is DSGVTQTPKHLITATGQRVTLRCSPRSGDLSVYWYQQSLDQGLQFLIQYYNGEERAKGNILERFSAQQFPDLHSELNLSSLELGDSALYFCASSTYTGADSNYGYTFGSGTRLTVV.

The V call is TRBV10-3, the J call TRBJ2-3, with TRBD2 matching 10 bases. The CDR3 length is 13 residues. V shed 9 bases and J 1 base; nucleotides not matched to a gene: 1. Germline lookup yields CDR1 ENHRY and CDR2 SYGVKD. The CDR3 nucleotides read TGTGCCATTGGACTAGCGGGCACAGATACGCAGTATTTT. Translation: CAIGLAGTDTQYF.

This clone was recorded many times. V gene TRBV2 combines with J gene TRBJ2-1; D is unresolved. CDR1 is SNHLY and CDR2 is FYNNEI in the germline V gene. The CDR3 has 15 amino acids. V was clipped by 2 bases and J by 9 bases, with 17 bases between them. The CDR3 region is CASSETVGSSVEQFF. DNA for the CDR3: TGTGCCAGCAGTGAAACCGTAGGATCTTCGGTTGAGCAGTTCTTC.

This chain connects TRBV28 to TRBJ1-1, with a weak D call TRBD1 (6 bases). The CDR3 is 13 amino acids. Germline values: CDR1 MDHEN, CDR2 SYDVKM. V was shortened by 5 bases and J by 6 bases, with 13 bases between the two germline ends. DNA of the CDR3: TGTGCCAGCAGTCCGTGGGGGCAGCCTGAAGCTTTCTTT. Translated, it gives CASSPWGQPEAFF.

CDR3 sequence reads: CASRAMVRGRDTEAFF. CDR3 nucleotide sequence: TGTGCCAGTAGAGCCATGGTTAGGGGCCGGGACACTGAAGCTTTCTTT. The rearrangement links TRBV19 to TRBJ1-1; D is perhaps TRBD1 (5 bases). The CDR3 has 16 amino acids. V gave up 6 bases and J gave up 3 bases, with 20 bases separating them. Germline values: CDR1 LNHDA, CDR2 SQIVND (reference sequence). Looking up the rest from reference TRBV19 and TRBJ1-1 gives the full variable domain: DGGITQSPKYLFRKEGQNVTLSCEQNLNHDAMYWYRQDPGQGLRLIYYSQIVNDFQKGDIAEGYSVSREKKESFPLTVTSAQKNPTAFYLCASRAMVRGRDTEAFFGQGTRLTVV.

This chain connects TRBV5-1 to TRBJ2-7; TRBD1 aligns across 8 bases. Unmatched junction bases numbered 9, after V lost 2 bases and J lost 8 bases. The CDR3 length is 14 residues. Germline V gives CDR1 SGHRS, CDR2 YFSETQ. The CDR3 sequence is CASSFDSTGGKQYF. As DNA, the CDR3 is TGCGCCAGCAGCTTCGATTCCACAGGGGGGAAGCAGTACTTC.